The clone carrying this T cell receptor beta chain was seen a few times. Its matching antigen is unknown. The data were obtained in a study of early T cells in non-severe SARS-CoV-2 infection. Findings of the study overall: Sequences matched to VDJdb favored anti-spike CD8 responses, while private and CD4 specificities were missed.

Individually, cDNA molecules had unique molecular identifiers attached to them. TCRdb itself ran the 5' RACE reads through MiXCR, one entry per CDR3 protein. The sample consists of tens of thousands of distinct CDR3 sequences, over 9.5% of them appearing once. This CDR3 has 14 amino acids. V was shortened by 6 bases and J by 1 base, with 12 bases between the two germline ends. The sample consisted of whole blood. The rearrangement uses TRBV12-3 or TRBV12-4 and TRBJ1-1; the D gene is possibly TRBD1 (5 bases). This TCR was sampled from an adult who was a healthcare worker with PCR-confirmed SARS-CoV-2 infection or an uninfected control (not recorded which). The CDR3 loop reads CASRPGRRNTEAFF. The CDR3 DNA follows: TGTGCCAGCAGACCGGGGCGGAGGAACACTGAAGCTTTCTTT.